A selection of T cell receptor beta chains follows, all from one sample in a study of cytomegalovirus exposure and HLA in healthy donors. Assay: immunoSEQ multiplex PCR; the TCRdb copy retains only in-frame clones and omits some. The profile shows 150,000 to 200,000 clones, approximately 84% of them singletons. Material: PBMCs. These receptors all stem from a girl aged 10-17 years in good health and CMV-seropositive. Each CDR3 is given with its conserved first and last residue. Each record gives: J gene, CDR3 length, clone size, V gene, D gene, CDR3 protein, CDR3 DNA. The D gene is left open where the match is weak. Expanded clones are given a class, and other clones once, few, many or no size at all.

>TRBJ2-7|12|NA|TRBV19|TRBD2
CASSLGGGEQYF
TGTGCCAGTAGCCTGGGGGGGGGCGAGCAGTACTTC
>TRBJ2-7|15|few|TRBV4-2|TRBD1
CASSLSTGAGYEQYF
TGTGCCAGCAGCCTGTCCACAGGGGCCGGCTACGAGCAGTACTTC
>TRBJ2-7|13|NA|TRBV15|NA
CATSLGRSYEQYF
TGTGCCACCAGCCTGGGCAGAAGCTACGAGCAGTACTTC
>TRBJ2-1|16|NA|TRBV19|TRBD2
CASSRLLAGGSDEQFF
TGTGCCAGTAGTCGTCTTCTAGCGGGAGGTAGTGATGAGCAGTTCTTC
>TRBJ2-2|15|few|TRBV6-4|TRBD1
CASSFQGAGTGELFF
TGTGCCAGCAGTTTTCAGGGGGCCGGCACCGGGGAGCTGTTTTTT
>TRBJ1-3|18|NA|TRBV6-1|NA
CASSEAWAGWASGNTIYF
TGTGCCAGCAGTGAAGCATGGGCAGGGTGGGCCTCTGGAAACACCATATATTTT
>TRBJ2-7|12|NA|TRBV9|NA
CASSVREDEQYF
TGTGCCAGCAGCGTAAGGGAGGACGAGCAGTACTTC
>TRBJ2-1|17|NA|TRBV11-3|TRBD2
CASSSPTSGAYYNEQFF
TGTGCCAGCAGCTCCCCTACTAGCGGGGCCTATTACAATGAGCAGTTCTTC
>TRBJ2-1|14|few|TRBV10-2|TRBD2
CASKPSGSPNEQFF
TGCGCCAGCAAGCCCAGCGGGAGTCCCAATGAGCAGTTCTTC
>TRBJ1-1|17|NA|TRBV7-9|TRBD1
CASRPAGDRGLNTEAFF
TGTGCCAGCAGACCGGCGGGAGACAGGGGCTTGAACACTGAAGCTTTCTTT
>TRBJ2-7|14|NA|TRBV18|NA
CASSPSGLTYEQYF
TGTGCCAGCTCACCATCGGGACTCACTTACGAGCAGTACTTC
>TRBJ2-1|15|once|TRBV4-1|TRBD1
CASSQPGTGTDEQFF
TGCGCCAGCAGCCAACCCGGGACAGGGACCGATGAGCAGTTCTTC
>TRBJ1-1|12|NA|TRBV19|NA
CASKGQNTEAFF
TGTGCCAGTAAGGGGCAGAACACTGAAGCTTTCTTT
>TRBJ2-3|15|NA|TRBV5-4|TRBD2
CASSLGLAGVDTQYF
TGTGCCAGCAGCTTGGGACTAGCGGGGGTTGATACGCAGTATTTT
>TRBJ2-3|14|NA|TRBV6-5|NA
CASSPRTSTDTQYF
TGTGCCAGCAGTCCGCGAACCTCCACAGATACGCAGTATTTT
>TRBJ1-1|13|NA|TRBV14|NA
CASSQDQGPEAFF
TGTGCCAGCAGCCAAGATCAGGGGCCTGAAGCTTTCTTT
>TRBJ2-1|14|NA|TRBV19|NA
CASSGSGDHNEQFF
TGTGCCAGTAGTGGGTCGGGAGATCACAATGAGCAGTTCTTC
>TRBJ1-2|14|NA|TRBV7-2|NA
CASSLVSDSYGYTF
TGTGCCAGCAGCTTAGTATCGGACAGCTATGGCTACACCTTC
>TRBJ2-1|18|NA|TRBV5-1|TRBD1
CASSQHPDRAFINNEQFF
TGCGCCAGCAGCCAACACCCTGACAGGGCATTTATCAACAATGAGCAGTTCTTC
>TRBJ1-5|16|once|TRBV11-2|NA
CASSGGKQGRNQPQHF
TGTGCCAGCAGCGGAGGGAAGCAGGGTAGGAATCAGCCCCAGCATTTT
>TRBJ1-2|12|NA|TRBV7-9|NA
CASREGVDGYTF
TGTGCCAGCAGAGAGGGGGTGGATGGCTACACCTTC
>TRBJ1-3|13|NA|TRBV29-1|TRBD1
CSVVSGTGNTIYF
TGCAGCGTTGTATCTGGGACAGGGAACACCATATATTTT
>TRBJ1-1|16|NA|TRBV10-3|TRBD1
CAISESMGTVNTEAFF
TGTGCCATCAGTGAGTCAATGGGGACAGTGAACACTGAAGCTTTCTTT
>TRBJ2-1|15|NA|TRBV27|NA
CASSLGAETYNEQFF
TGTGCCAGCAGTCTTGGGGCGGAGACCTACAATGAGCAGTTCTTC
>TRBJ1-2|12|NA|TRBV6-1|NA
CASTREFHGYTF
TGTGCCAGCACCAGGGAATTTCATGGCTACACCTTC
>TRBJ2-2|13|NA|TRBV7-7|NA
CASADRSTGELFF
TGTGCCAGCGCAGACAGGAGCACCGGGGAGCTGTTTTTT
>TRBJ1-4|10|NA|TRBV30|NA
CAWQREKLFF
TGTGCCTGGCAGCGGGAAAAACTGTTTTTT
>TRBJ2-5|16|once|TRBV19|TRBD2
CASSIRTSGYQETQYF
TGTGCCAGTAGTATCCGGACTAGCGGGTACCAAGAGACCCAGTACTTC
>TRBJ1-2|15|NA|TRBV7-9|NA
CASSLAGQILYGYTF
TGTGCCAGCAGCTTAGCCGGACAGATACTATATGGCTACACCTTC
>TRBJ1-1|15|NA|TRBV9|NA
CASSVVDSLNTEAFF
TGTGCCAGCAGCGTAGTGGACAGTTTGAACACTGAAGCTTTCTTT
>TRBJ2-3|18|once|TRBV4-2|TRBD2
CASSRPGLADKSTDTQYF
TGTGCCAGCAGCCGGCCGGGACTAGCGGATAAAAGCACAGATACGCAGTATTTT
>TRBJ1-5|14|NA|TRBV4-1|NA
CASSALPGDQPQHF
TGCGCCAGCAGCGCCCTCCCCGGAGATCAGCCCCAGCATTTT
>TRBJ2-7|14|once|TRBV28|TRBD2
CASSIPSGSYEQYF
TGTGCCAGCAGTATCCCTAGCGGCTCCTACGAGCAGTACTTC
>TRBJ1-3|15|NA|TRBV4-1|TRBD1
CASSQGWDRLNTIYF
TGCGCCAGCAGCCAAGGTTGGGACAGGCTGAACACCATATATTTT
>TRBJ1-2|16|NA|TRBV30|TRBD1
CAWSVLRTGAAYGYTF
TGTGCCTGGAGTGTATTAAGGACAGGGGCGGCCTATGGCTACACCTTC
>TRBJ1-2|11|NA|TRBV20-1|NA
CSVRGRSGYTF
TGCAGTGTGCGGGGGAGGAGTGGCTACACCTTC
>TRBJ2-3|14|NA|TRBV5-4|TRBD1
CASSLQGARDTQYF
TGTGCCAGCAGCTTACAGGGGGCGCGGGATACGCAGTATTTT
>TRBJ2-3|19|NA|TRBV7-6|NA
CASSSPPYRTVPFGDTQYF
TGTGCCAGCAGCTCCCCCCCTTACCGAACAGTTCCCTTCGGCGATACGCAGTATTTT
>TRBJ2-1|14|NA|TRBV18|NA
CASSPPGGGNEQFF
TGTGCCAGCTCACCACCGGGAGGGGGCAATGAGCAGTTCTTC
>TRBJ1-2|16|once|TRBV27|TRBD1
CASSWFDGTAIYGYTF
TGTGCCAGCAGTTGGTTCGATGGGACAGCGATCTATGGCTACACCTTC
>TRBJ1-5|13|NA|TRBV30|NA
CAWRGGRSQPQHF
TGTGCCTGGAGAGGAGGTCGGAGTCAGCCCCAGCATTTT
>TRBJ2-1|16|NA|TRBV14|NA
CASSQDLLARYNEQFF
TGTGCCAGCAGCCAAGATCTCCTAGCGCGGTACAATGAGCAGTTCTTC
>TRBJ2-7|15|NA|TRBV6-1|TRBD2
CASSALADPSYEQYF
TGTGCCAGCAGTGCGCTAGCGGATCCCTCCTACGAGCAGTACTTC
>TRBJ2-3|17|NA|TRBV4-1|NA
CASSQDRTRGWSDTQYF
TGCGCCAGCAGCCAAGATCGGACTAGGGGGTGGTCAGATACGCAGTATTTT
>TRBJ1-4|13|NA|TRBV30|NA
CAWSEVEREKLFF
TGTGCCTGGAGTGAAGTCGAACGGGAAAAACTGTTTTTT
>TRBJ2-3|15|NA|TRBV5-6|NA
CASSFWTMSSDTQYF
TGTGCCAGCAGCTTTTGGACAATGAGCTCAGATACGCAGTATTTT